This TCR beta chain was retrieved from a study of CD8 T cells in Susac syndrome. Study-wide results and caveats: The relatively small number of individuals in the TCR sequencing and HLA analysis was acknowledged by the study.

An amount of RNA that ranged from roughly 0.45 to 1 ug was reverse transcribed with random hexamers. TCRdb called the immunoSEQ multiplex PCR reads again in MiXCR, with one record for every CDR3 protein. The sample includes some 300,000 distinct CDR3 sequences, 65% to 90% seen only once; the top ten take 0.21%. The V gene end was trimmed by 6 bases and the J gene end by 7 bases; junction bases not matched to a gene: 10. CDR3 length equals 17 residues. In regard to this clonotype: Its antigen is as yet unknown.

From blood CD8+ and CD4+ T cells, the TCR beta chain was sequenced. The multiple sclerosis controls were treatment-naive patients with relapsing-remitting disease that was stable or active. Through negative isolation, CD4+ and CD8+ T cells were obtained, while TEMRA cells were enriched using FACS. This clonotype originated in a human donor with multiple sclerosis. Source material: CD8+ T cells from PBMCs. The rearrangement links TRBV12-3 or TRBV12-4 to TRBJ2-2; 14 nucleotides agree with TRBD2. The CDR3 protein is CASSSGTSGSGVGELFF. CDR3 nucleotide sequence: TGTGCCAGCAGCTCCGGGACTAGCGGGAGTGGGGTCGGGGAGCTGTTTTTT.